This T cell receptor (beta chain) was captured in a study of blood T cell repertoires in COVID-19. For the study at large: The samples span acute and convalescent COVID-19 from the United States, Italy and Spain.

Assay used: immunoSEQ multiplex PCR; TCRdb lists only in-frame clones, some missing. The sample has about 200,000 clones; over 75% are singletons. About this clone: A read error may account for a junction end that differs from germline.

Germline CDR1 LNHDA, CDR2 SQIVND (reference sequence). The CDR3 is 14 amino acids. The receptor was isolated from a man between 50 and 59 years old with acute or convalescent COVID-19. The V and J genes are TRBV19 and TRBJ1-2; D uncertain. Sequencing input: peripheral blood. The DNA of the CDR3 is TGTGCTAGTAGTATAGTTAGCAGTGACTATGGCTACACCTTC. The encoded protein is CASSIVSSDYGYTF.